The 30 T cell receptor beta chains presented below share a single source sample, sequenced in a study of T cells in Graves' hyperthyroidism and ophthalmopathy. Regions amplified from RNA transcripts were the TCR beta CDR3 regions. The study used the HTBI primer set for a first-round RT-PCR of the TCR CDR3. Using its own MiXCR run on the multiplex PCR reads, TCRdb lists one record per CDR3 protein. The sample consists of roughly 170,000 distinct CDR3 sequences, approximately 17% of them appearing once. Specimen: blood. These receptors all stem from a woman aged 50 to 60 with Graves' hyperthyroidism.

This clonotype was picked up a small number of times. V gene TRBV5-1 combines with J gene TRBJ2-2, with a possible D match to TRBD2 (5 bases). V shed 3 bases and J shed 6 bases, with 9 bases lying between them. CDR1 and CDR2 (germline): SGHRS, YFSETQ. The CDR3 is 13 amino acids. The CDR3 coding sequence is TGCGCCAGCAGCTGGGGTAGCGCCGGGGAGCTGTTTTTT. Protein: CASSWGSAGELFF.

This clonotype has ten or more counts. The V gene is TRBV6-1, the J gene TRBJ2-7; perhaps TRBD2 as D (6 bases). Trimming removed 5 bases at V and 3 bases at J, with 14 bases between. The CDR3 covers 14 residues. Germline V gives CDR1 MNHNS, CDR2 SASEGT. The CDR3 sequence: CASSSIRGGYEQYF. DNA of the CDR3: TGTGCCAGCAGTTCCATTAGGGGAGGCTACGAGCAGTACTTC.

Ten or more counts support this clonotype. The rearrangement links TRBV7-9 to TRBJ1-3; D is undetermined. V shed 5 bases and J shed 0 bases, with 11 bases lying between them. CDR1 is SEHNR, CDR2 FQNEAQ, per germline (reference sequence). CDR3 size: 15 residues. CDR3 sequence: CASSPRGISGNTIYF. The CDR3 nucleotides read TGTGCCAGCAGCCCCAGAGGGATCTCTGGAAACACCATATATTTT.

This clonotype was recorded at least ten times. The rearrangement uses TRBV13 and TRBJ2-5; tentative D call: TRBD2 (5 bases). V dropped 1 base and J dropped 3 bases, with 9 bases sitting between them. The CDR3 consists of 14 residues. Germline CDR1 reads PRHDT; CDR2 reads FYEKMQ (reference sequence). The CDR3 sequence: CASSLDRLKETQYF. The CDR3, as DNA: TGTGCCAGCAGCTTAGACCGACTAAAAGAGACCCAGTACTTC.

At least ten counts were recorded for this clonotype. The chain carries TRBV9 and TRBJ1-5; D remains unclear. Germline values: CDR1 SGDLS, CDR2 YYNGEE. The V end was cut by 7 bases, the J end by 4 bases, with 9 bases between. The CDR3 runs to 12 residues. Written as DNA, the CDR3 is TGTGCCAGCGGGAGGATGAATCAGCCCCAGCATTTT. Encoded protein: CASGRMNQPQHF.

The chain has TRBV5-1 and TRBJ2-1, with 9 nucleotides matching TRBD1. This CDR3 contains 16 residues. The germline gives CDR1 SGHRS, CDR2 YFSETQ. V lost 0 bases and J lost 8; bases outside the gene matches: 9. CDR3 sequence: CASSLGTGTGPYEQFF. The CDR3 nucleotides are TGCGCCAGCAGCTTGGGCACCGGGACAGGGCCATATGAGCAGTTCTTC.

Ten or more counts support this clonotype. The chain employs TRBV20-1 and TRBJ1-5, with 9 positions matching TRBD1. The V gene end was trimmed by 6 bases and the J gene end by 0 bases; junction bases not matched to a gene: 12. Germline V gene sequence: CDR1 DFQATT, CDR2 SNEGSKA (reference sequence). This CDR3 is built from 17 residues. CDR3 sequence reads: CSAPGTGSKYSNQPQHF. For the CDR3, the DNA is TGCAGTGCCCCCGGGACAGGGAGTAAATATAGCAATCAGCCCCAGCATTTT.

The V gene is TRBV6-1, the J gene TRBJ1-2; D might be TRBD1 (6 bases). Trimming took off 6 bases at V and 4 bases at J, with 24 bases between the two ends. Germline values: CDR1 MNHNS, CDR2 SASEGT. The CDR3 spans 17 residues. The CDR3 is CASSRPGGLIRSYGYTF. In DNA, the CDR3 is TGTGCCAGCAGCCGCCCGGGGGGGCTAATTCGTAGCTATGGCTACACCTTC.

This clonotype was counted many times. Here the CDR3 reads CASSRTGVQDTQYF. The CDR3 DNA reads as TGTGCCAGCAGCCGAACAGGGGTGCAAGATACGCAGTATTTT. The chain couples TRBV9 to TRBJ2-3, with 7 bases that match TRBD1. J lost 5 bases, V lost 4 bases, and 7 bases had no gene match. The CDR3 has 14 amino acids. Germline V gives CDR1 SGDLS, CDR2 YYNGEE.

This clonotype has at least ten counts. The chain couples TRBV7-2 to TRBJ2-7; possibly TRBD1 for D (5 bases). Germline assignment: CDR1 SGHTA and CDR2 FQGNSA. The germline V and J ends were trimmed by 5 bases and 4 bases, with 15 bases remaining between them. This CDR3 contains 14 residues. DNA for the CDR3: TGTGCCAGCAGCGGCTTAGGGGCGTGGTACGAGCAGTACTTC. Residues: CASSGLGAWYEQYF.

Ten or more counts support this clonotype. This sequence joins TRBV3-1 and TRBJ1-1; D is perhaps TRBD1 (5 bases). The V gene lost 1 base and the J gene lost 10 bases, with 7 bases spanning the gap. The CDR3 runs 11 residues. Germline-derived CDR1 and CDR2 are LGHDT and YNNKEL (reference sequence). The CDR3 nucleotides read TGTGCCAGCAGCCAAGGGAGGGGAGCTTTCTTT. It encodes CASSQGRGAFF.

The table lists this clonotype with many counts. V is TRBV7-8 and J is TRBJ1-5, with unresolved D. V was trimmed by 6 bases and J by 0 bases, leaving 12 bases between them. Germline V gene sequence: CDR1 SGHVS, CDR2 FQNEAQ. The CDR3 sequence is 15 residues long. The CDR3 region has the DNA TGTGCCAGCAGACCTAATCCCCTTAGCAATCAGCCCCAGCATTTT. It codes for CASRPNPLSNQPQHF.

The genes are TRBV5-1 and TRBJ1-1; the match to TRBD1 covers 7 bases. V gave up 0 bases and J gave up 3 bases; unmatched junction bases: 5. Germline V gene sequence: CDR1 SGHRS, CDR2 YFSETQ. The CDR3 length is 15 residues. The CDR3 bases are TGCGCCAGCAGCTTGGTGTACAGGGGTGACACTGAAGCTTTCTTT. Amino acids: CASSLVYRGDTEAFF.

The table lists this clonotype with a few counts. V is TRBV3-1 and J is TRBJ2-1; 8 nucleotides align to TRBD1. Unmatched junction bases numbered 12, after V lost 4 bases and J lost 4 bases. The CDR3 is 17 residues long. The germline V gene has CDR1 LGHDT and CDR2 YNNKEL (reference sequence). Here the CDR3 DNA reads TGTGCCAGCAGCCTCGAAAGGGGGACAGGCCGATACAATGAGCAGTTCTTC. Translation: CASSLERGTGRYNEQFF.

This clonotype was picked up many times. The chain couples TRBV28 to TRBJ2-6; no reliable D call. The CDR3 runs to 16 residues. V was shortened by 1 base and J by 2 bases, with 9 bases between the two germline ends. Germline lookup yields CDR1 MDHEN and CDR2 SYDVKM. The CDR3 region has the DNA TGTGCCAGCAGTTTATCACCCAGAACTGGGGCCAACGTCCTGACTTTC. Amino acid sequence: CASSLSPRTGANVLTF.

This clonotype was counted between two and nine times. The chain links TRBV4-1 to TRBJ2-7; TRBD1 matches 8 bases. The CDR3 length is 19 residues. The germline V gene encodes CDR1 MGHRA and CDR2 YSYEKL. Trimming cost V 3 bases and J 2 bases; bases outside gene matches: 18. The CDR3 loop reads CASSHAGTGNILITYEQYF. The DNA for the CDR3 is TGCGCCAGCAGCCATGCCGGGACAGGCAATATCCTCATAACCTACGAGCAGTACTTC.

At least ten counts were recorded for this clonotype. The rearrangement uses TRBV6-2 or TRBV6-3 and TRBJ1-4, with unresolved D. The CDR3 has 15 residues. V gave up 0 bases and J gave up 0 bases, with 5 bases separating them. Germline CDR1 MNHEY, CDR2 SVGEGT. The CDR3 DNA sequence: TGTGCCAGCAGTTACTCGGACTCAACTAATGAAAAACTGTTTTTT. As protein: CASSYSDSTNEKLFF.

This clonotype has ten or more counts. J is TRBJ2-1 and V is TRBV27; the D is unclear. Trimming cost V 3 bases and J 5 bases, with 11 bases left between them. CDR3 length: 14 amino acids. Germline lookup yields CDR1 MNHEY and CDR2 SMNVEV (reference sequence). The CDR3 DNA reads as TGTGCCAGCAGTTTTCCGGGCGCAAACAATGAGCAGTTCTTC. Translated: CASSFPGANNEQFF.

This clonotype was found a few times. This could be a read error, since a much larger clone is one nucleotide away. The chain recombines TRBV7-9 with TRBJ2-1; D not certain. CDR3 length: 15 amino acids. Germline CDR1 is SEHNR and CDR2 is FQNEAQ (reference sequence). CDR3 coding DNA: TGTGCCAGCAGCTTAGTGGCGGACGTCTACAATGAGCAGCTCTTC. Residues: CASSLVADVYNEQLF.

At least ten counts were recorded for this clonotype. The CDR3 bases are TGTGCCAGCAGCTTGGTTATCGCACCGGGGACCGGGGAGCTGTTTTTT. Translated, it gives CASSLVIAPGTGELFF. V gene TRBV5-6 combines with J gene TRBJ2-2; D may be TRBD2 (5 bases). V was shortened by 0 bases and J by 5 bases, with 14 bases between the two germline ends. Germline V CDR1 and CDR2: SGHDT, YYEEEE. This CDR3 has 16 amino acids.

The sample holds many counts of this clonotype. The genes are TRBV7-9 and TRBJ1-1; D unclear. Germline lookup yields CDR1 SEHNR and CDR2 FQNEAQ (reference sequence). V was cut by 5 bases and J by 2 bases, with 12 bases left in between. This CDR3 has 14 amino acids. The CDR3, as DNA: TGTGCCAGCAGCCTAGAAGTTAGAAACACTGAAGCTTTCTTT. Translated: CASSLEVRNTEAFF. The whole variable domain, remainder taken from reference TRBV7-9 and TRBJ1-1, is DTGVSQNPRHKITKRGQNVTFRCDPISEHNRLYWYRQTLGQGPEFLTYFQNEAQLEKSRLLSDRFSAERPKGSFSTLEIQRTEQGDSAMYLCASSLEVRNTEAFFGQGTRLTVV.

This clonotype was seen at least ten times. The chain recombines TRBV2 with TRBJ2-7, with 12 bases identical to TRBD1. The ends lost 6 bases at V and 6 bases at J; junction bases unmatched: 6. This CDR3 is built from 14 residues. The V gene's germline CDR1 is SNHLY and CDR2 FYNNEI. DNA of the CDR3: TGTGCCAGCAGGCCGGGACAGGGGGCTGGCGAGCAGTACTTC. It is translated as CASRPGQGAGEQYF.

This clonotype was observed at least ten times. The chain employs TRBV29-1 and TRBJ2-7; TRBD1 or TRBD2 may be the D gene (6 bases each). The V end lost 6 bases, the J end lost 4 bases, and 25 bases lay between the germline ends. Germline CDR1 is SQVTM and CDR2 is ANQGSEA. The CDR3 loop spans 16 amino acids. CDR3 amino acids: CSVWGARTESTYEQYF. Written as DNA, the CDR3 is TGCAGCGTCTGGGGGGCCCGGACAGAGAGCACTTACGAGCAGTACTTC.

This clonotype has a count of ten or more. The chain is built from TRBV27 and TRBJ1-2, with unresolved D. The germline V gene has CDR1 MNHEY and CDR2 SMNVEV (reference sequence). The germline V and J ends were trimmed by 1 base and 7 bases, with 10 bases remaining between them. The CDR3 covers 13 residues. CDR3 sequence (DNA): TGTGCCAGCAGTTTATGGGCGGGAGGTGGCTACACCTTC. Residues: CASSLWAGGGYTF.

Many counts were recorded for this clonotype. V is TRBV9 and J is TRBJ1-3; no clear D. V lost 2 bases and J lost 0, with 6 bases in between. Germline CDR1 and CDR2: SGDLS and YYNGEE. The CDR3 spans 14 residues. The CDR3 bases are TGTGCCAGCAGCGTTCATTCCTCTGGAAACACCATATATTTT. Translating it yields CASSVHSSGNTIYF.

Ten or more counts support this clonotype. V and J are TRBV6-1 and TRBJ2-1; D is possibly TRBD2 (6 bases). V gave up 4 bases and J gave up 3 bases, with 13 bases separating them. The CDR3 totals 15 residues. Germline loops: CDR1 MNHNS, CDR2 SASEGT. CDR3 in amino acids: CASSAYSGSYNEQFF. DNA for the CDR3: TGTGCCAGCAGTGCTTACTCCGGGAGCTACAATGAGCAGTTCTTC.

This clonotype was observed many times. The V call is TRBV5-1, the J call TRBJ1-1; 9 bases match TRBD1. The V gene's germline CDR1 is SGHRS and CDR2 YFSETQ. Unmatched junction bases numbered 7, after V lost 6 bases and J lost 4 bases. The CDR3 is 14 amino acids. The DNA for the CDR3 is TGCGCCAGCACCACAGGGGGCGCCGGCACTGAAGCTTTCTTT. It codes for CASTTGGAGTEAFF.

This clonotype occurred many times. V is TRBV6-2 or TRBV6-3 and J is TRBJ2-5; maybe TRBD2 (6 bases). The germline CDR1 and CDR2 sequences are MNHEY and SVGEGT. Trimming took off 2 bases at V and 4 bases at J, with 8 bases between the two ends. The CDR3 length is 13 residues. CDR3 nucleotides: TGTGCCAGCAGTTACGGAGGGGCAGAGACCCAGTACTTC. Residues: CASSYGGAETQYF.

This clonotype was seen at least ten times. The chain recombines TRBV28 with TRBJ1-2, with D tentatively TRBD1 (6 bases). Germline CDR1 and CDR2: MDHEN and SYDVKM. V gave up 5 bases and J gave up 3 bases, with 13 bases separating them. This CDR3 comprises 14 residues. The CDR3 is CASSDGQRHYGYTF. The CDR3 DNA follows: TGTGCCAGCAGTGATGGACAGAGACACTATGGCTACACCTTC.

In this sample, this clonotype turned up many times. J is TRBJ2-5 and V is TRBV2; D possibly corresponds to TRBD1 (5 bases). V was clipped by 7 bases and J by 1 base, with 10 bases between them. The germline V gene has CDR1 SNHLY and CDR2 FYNNEI. This CDR3 comprises 13 residues. This CDR3 reads CASKGARQETQYF. The CDR3 nucleotides read TGTGCCAGCAAAGGGGCGCGCCAAGAGACCCAGTACTTC.